This T cell receptor beta chain emerged from a study of response to subunit inactivated influenza vaccine. Findings of the study overall: Authors suggested seasonal influenza vaccinations each recruit few new T cells.

Germline V gene data show CDR1 as SGHRS and CDR2 as YFSETQ. The CDR3 extends over 15 amino acids. V lost 4 bases and J lost 9, with 17 bases in between. As to this clonotype: Antigen: not known.

TCRdb analysed the RT-PCR reads with MiXCR anew, one entry per CDR3 protein. The table has hundreds of thousands of distinct CDR3 sequences, about 20% seen once. Sample: PBMCs from blood, taken approximately 22 months after vaccination. This sequence joins TRBV5-1 and TRBJ1-6; possible D gene TRBD1, 5 bases. The clonotype comes from a man aged 45 to 75 who received an inactivated influenza vaccine. CDR3 region: CASSHRDFRTSPLHF. DNA of the CDR3: TGCGCCAGCAGCCACCGGGACTTCCGTACTTCACCCCTCCACTTT. Looking up the rest from reference TRBV5-1 and TRBJ1-6 gives the full variable domain: KAGVTQTPRYLIKTRGQQVTLSCSPISGHRSVSWYQQTPGQGLQFLFEYFSETQRNKGNFPGRFSGRQFSNSRSEMNVSTLELGDSALYLCASSHRDFRTSPLHFGNGTRLTVT.